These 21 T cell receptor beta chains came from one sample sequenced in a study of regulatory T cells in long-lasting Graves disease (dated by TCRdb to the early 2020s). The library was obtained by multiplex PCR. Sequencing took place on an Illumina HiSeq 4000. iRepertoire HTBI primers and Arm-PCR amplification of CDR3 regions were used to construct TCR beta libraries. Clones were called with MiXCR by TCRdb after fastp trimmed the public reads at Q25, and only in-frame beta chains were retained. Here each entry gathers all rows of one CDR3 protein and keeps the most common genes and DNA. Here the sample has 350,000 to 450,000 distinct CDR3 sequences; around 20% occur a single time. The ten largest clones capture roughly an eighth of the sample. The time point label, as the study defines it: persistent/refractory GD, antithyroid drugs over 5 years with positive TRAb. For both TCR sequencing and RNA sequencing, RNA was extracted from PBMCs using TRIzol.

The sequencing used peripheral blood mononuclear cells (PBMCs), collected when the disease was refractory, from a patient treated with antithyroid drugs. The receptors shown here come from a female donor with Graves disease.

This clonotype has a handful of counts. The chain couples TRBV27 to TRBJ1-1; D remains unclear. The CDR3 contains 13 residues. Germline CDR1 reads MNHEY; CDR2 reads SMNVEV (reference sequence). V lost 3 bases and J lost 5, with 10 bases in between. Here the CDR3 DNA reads TGTGCCAGCAGTTTCGACTGGGAAACTGAAGCTTTCTTT. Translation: CASSFDWETEAFF.

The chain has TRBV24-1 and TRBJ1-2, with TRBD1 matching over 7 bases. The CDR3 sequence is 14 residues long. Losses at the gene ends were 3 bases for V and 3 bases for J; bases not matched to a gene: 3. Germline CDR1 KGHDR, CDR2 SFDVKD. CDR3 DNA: TGTGCCACCAGTGATCGGGACAGCTACTATGGCTACACCTTC. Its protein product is CATSDRDSYYGYTF.

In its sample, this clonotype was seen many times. The CDR3 DNA sequence: TGTGCCAGCAGTGAAGGGGGTGGGAATCAGCCCCAGCATTTT. Translating gives CASSEGGGNQPQHF. The chain couples TRBV2 to TRBJ1-5; no firm D call. Germline CDR1 and CDR2: SNHLY and FYNNEI. This CDR3 has 14 amino acids. V was clipped by 1 base and J by 4 bases, with 8 bases between them.

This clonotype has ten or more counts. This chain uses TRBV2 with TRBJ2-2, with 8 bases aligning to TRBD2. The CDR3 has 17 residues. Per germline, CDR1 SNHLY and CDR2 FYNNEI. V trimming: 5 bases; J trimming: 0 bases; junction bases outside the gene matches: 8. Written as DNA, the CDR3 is TGTGCCAGCAGTCGAACTAGCGGACGGACGAACACCGGGGAGCTGTTTTTT. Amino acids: CASSRTSGRTNTGELFF. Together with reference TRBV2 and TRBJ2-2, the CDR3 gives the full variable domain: EPEVTQTPSHQVTQMGQEVILRCVPISNHLYFYWYRQILGQKVEFLVSFYNNEISEKSEIFDDQFSVERPDGSNFTLKIRSTKLEDSAMYFCASSRTSGRTNTGELFFGEGSRLTVL.

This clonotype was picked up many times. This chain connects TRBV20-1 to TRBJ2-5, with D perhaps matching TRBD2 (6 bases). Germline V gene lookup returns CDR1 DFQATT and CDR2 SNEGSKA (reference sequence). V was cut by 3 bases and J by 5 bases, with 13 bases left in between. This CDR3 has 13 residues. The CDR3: CSARETRYETQYF. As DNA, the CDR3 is TGCAGTGCTAGGGAGACTAGATACGAGACCCAGTACTTC.

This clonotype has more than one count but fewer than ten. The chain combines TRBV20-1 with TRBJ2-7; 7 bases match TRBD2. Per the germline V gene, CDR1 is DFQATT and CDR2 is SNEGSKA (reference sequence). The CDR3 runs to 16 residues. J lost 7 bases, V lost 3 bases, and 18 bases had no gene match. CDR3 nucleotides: TGCAGTGCTAGTTCGGGAGGAGTTAGGGCGATCCGGGAGCAGTACTTC. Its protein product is CSASSGGVRAIREQYF.

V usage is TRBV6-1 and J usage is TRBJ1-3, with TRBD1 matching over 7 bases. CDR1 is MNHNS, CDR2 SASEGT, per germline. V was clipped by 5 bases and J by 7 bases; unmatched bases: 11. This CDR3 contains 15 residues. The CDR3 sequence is CASSNYMGQRNTIYF. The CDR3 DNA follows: TGTGCCAGCAGTAATTATATGGGACAGCGTAACACCATATATTTT.

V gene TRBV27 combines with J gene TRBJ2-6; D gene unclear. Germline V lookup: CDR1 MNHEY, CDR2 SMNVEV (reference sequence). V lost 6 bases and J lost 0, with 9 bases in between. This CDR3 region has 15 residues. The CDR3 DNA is TGTGCCAGCAGAGAGAGTAGCTCTGGGGCCAACGTCCTGACTTTC. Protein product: CASRESSSGANVLTF.

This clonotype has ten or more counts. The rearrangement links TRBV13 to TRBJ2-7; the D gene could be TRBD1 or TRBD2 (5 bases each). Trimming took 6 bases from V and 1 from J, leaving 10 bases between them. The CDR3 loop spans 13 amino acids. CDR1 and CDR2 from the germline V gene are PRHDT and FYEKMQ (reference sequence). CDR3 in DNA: TGTGCCAGCAGAGGGGACGGATCCTACGAGCAGTACTTC. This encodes CASRGDGSYEQYF.

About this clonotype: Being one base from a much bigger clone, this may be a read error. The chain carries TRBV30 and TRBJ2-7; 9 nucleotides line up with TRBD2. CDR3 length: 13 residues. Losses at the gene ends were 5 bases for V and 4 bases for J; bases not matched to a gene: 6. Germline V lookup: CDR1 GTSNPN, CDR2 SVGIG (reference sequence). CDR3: CAWGAGGGYEQYF. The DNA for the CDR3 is TGTGCCTGGGGTGCGGGAGGGGGTTACGAGCAGTACTTC.

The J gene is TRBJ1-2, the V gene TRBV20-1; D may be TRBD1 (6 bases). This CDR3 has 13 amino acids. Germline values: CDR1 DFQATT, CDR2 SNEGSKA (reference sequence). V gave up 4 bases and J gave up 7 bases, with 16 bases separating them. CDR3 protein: CSATGTHECGYTF. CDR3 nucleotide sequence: TGCAGTGCTACCGGGACACACGAATGTGGCTACACCTTC.

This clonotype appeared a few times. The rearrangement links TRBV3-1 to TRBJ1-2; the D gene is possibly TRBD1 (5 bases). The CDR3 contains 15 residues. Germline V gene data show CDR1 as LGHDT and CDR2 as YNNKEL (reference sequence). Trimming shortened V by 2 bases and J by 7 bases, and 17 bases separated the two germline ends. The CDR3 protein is CASSQLAGPRGGYTF. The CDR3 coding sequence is TGTGCCAGCAGCCAACTGGCAGGACCTAGGGGTGGCTACACCTTC.

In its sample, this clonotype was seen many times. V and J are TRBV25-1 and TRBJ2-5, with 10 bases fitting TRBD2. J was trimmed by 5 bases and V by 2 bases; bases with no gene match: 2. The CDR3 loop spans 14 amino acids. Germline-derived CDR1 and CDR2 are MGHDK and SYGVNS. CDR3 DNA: TGTGCCAGCAGTGAAGGAGCGGGAGGGGAGACCCAGTACTTC. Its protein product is CASSEGAGGETQYF. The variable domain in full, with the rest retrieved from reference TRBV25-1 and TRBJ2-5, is EADIYQTPRYLVIGTGKKITLECSQTMGHDKMYWYQQDPGMELHLIHYSYGVNSTEKGDLSSESTVSRIRTEHFPLTLESARPSHTSQYLCASSEGAGGETQYFGPGTRLLVL.

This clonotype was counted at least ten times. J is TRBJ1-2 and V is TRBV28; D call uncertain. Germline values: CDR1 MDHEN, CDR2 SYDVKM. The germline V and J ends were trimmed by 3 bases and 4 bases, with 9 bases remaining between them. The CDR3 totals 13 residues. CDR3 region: CASSLSRGYGYTF. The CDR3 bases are TGTGCCAGCAGTTTGTCGCGGGGCTATGGCTACACCTTC.

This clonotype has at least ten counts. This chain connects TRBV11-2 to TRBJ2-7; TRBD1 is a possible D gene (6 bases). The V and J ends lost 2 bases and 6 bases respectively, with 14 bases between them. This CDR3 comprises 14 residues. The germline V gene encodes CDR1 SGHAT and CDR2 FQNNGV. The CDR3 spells CASSLFGGSGEQYF. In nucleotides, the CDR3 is TGTGCCAGCAGCTTATTTGGGGGCTCGGGCGAGCAGTACTTC.

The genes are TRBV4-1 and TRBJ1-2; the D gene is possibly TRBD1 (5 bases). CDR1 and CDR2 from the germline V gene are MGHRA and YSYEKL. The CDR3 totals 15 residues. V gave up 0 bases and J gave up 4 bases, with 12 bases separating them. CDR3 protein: CASSQDWGGSYGYTF. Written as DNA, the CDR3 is TGCGCCAGCAGCCAAGATTGGGGCGGGTCCTATGGCTACACCTTC.

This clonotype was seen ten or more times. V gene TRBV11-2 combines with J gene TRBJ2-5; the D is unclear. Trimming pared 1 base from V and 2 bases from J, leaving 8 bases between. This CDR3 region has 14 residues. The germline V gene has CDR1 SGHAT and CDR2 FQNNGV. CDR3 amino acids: CASSLVYFQETQYF. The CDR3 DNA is TGTGCCAGCAGCTTAGTATACTTTCAAGAGACCCAGTACTTC.

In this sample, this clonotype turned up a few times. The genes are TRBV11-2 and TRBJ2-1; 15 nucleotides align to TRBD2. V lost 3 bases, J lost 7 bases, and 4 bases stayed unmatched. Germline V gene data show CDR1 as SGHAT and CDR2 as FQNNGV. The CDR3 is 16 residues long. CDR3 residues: CASSFSGTSGRNEQFF. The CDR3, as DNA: TGTGCCAGCAGCTTCTCCGGGACTAGCGGGAGGAATGAGCAGTTCTTC.

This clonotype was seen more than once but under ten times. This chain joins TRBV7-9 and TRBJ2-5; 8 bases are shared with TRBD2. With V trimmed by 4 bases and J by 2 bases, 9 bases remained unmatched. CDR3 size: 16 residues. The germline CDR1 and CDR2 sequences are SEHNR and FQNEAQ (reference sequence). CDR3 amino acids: CASSYTTSADQETQYF. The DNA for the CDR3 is TGTGCCAGCAGCTACACGACTAGCGCCGATCAAGAGACCCAGTACTTC.

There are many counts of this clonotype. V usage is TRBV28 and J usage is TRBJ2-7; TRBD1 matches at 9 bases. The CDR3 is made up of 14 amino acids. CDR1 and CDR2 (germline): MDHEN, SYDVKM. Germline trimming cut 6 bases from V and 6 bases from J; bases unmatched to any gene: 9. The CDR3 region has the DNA TGTGCCAGCAGGTGGGGGACAGGGACCCGCGAGCAGTACTTC. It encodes CASRWGTGTREQYF.

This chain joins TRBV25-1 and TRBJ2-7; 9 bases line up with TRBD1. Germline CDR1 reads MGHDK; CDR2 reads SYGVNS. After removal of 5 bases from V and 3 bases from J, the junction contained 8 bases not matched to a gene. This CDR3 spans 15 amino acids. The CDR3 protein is CASSPDRGSNYEQYF. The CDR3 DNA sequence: TGTGCCAGCAGTCCAGACAGGGGGTCCAACTACGAGCAGTACTTC.